This section outlines one T cell receptor beta chain sequence together with its context. The antigen is unknown. This sample was included in a study of T cells after posttransplantation cyclophosphamide. General observations from the study: Recipient CMV seropositivity and CMV reactivation strongly tracked TRB clonality. Tissue-infiltrating T cells from skin or gut overlapped little with blood T cells. Donor-recipient repertoire similarity was low at 1-2 months, rising over year one.

Clones were sequenced by immunoSEQ multiplex PCR, and TCRdb holds only the in-frame ones, with some missing. Of 50,000 to 65,000 clones listed, around 84% were seen once; the top ten hold about 2.8%. The V and J ends lost 5 bases and 3 bases, in that order; junction bases with no gene match: 6. This CDR3 has 16 residues. Germline V lookup: CDR1 LNHDA, CDR2 SQIVND (reference sequence). The chain joins TRBV19 to TRBJ2-1; 11 positions match TRBD2. Sequencing used PBMCs. This clonotype was obtained from a man younger than 40 with a blood cancer, CMV-positive, and with a related stem cell donor. CDR3 amino acids: CASSASSGGIYNEQFF. The CDR3 DNA sequence: TGTGCCAGTAGTGCATCTAGCGGGGGGATCTACAATGAGCAGTTCTTC.